Relative to its sample, the clone carrying this T cell receptor beta chain is large (0.1 to 1%). Its target is unknown. The sample comes from a study of circulating CD8 cells and anti-PD-1 response in melanoma. Study overall: Anti-PD-1 was first-line therapy for about 50% of the 13 patients. Complete or partial response defined responders; stable or progressive disease, non-responders.

The QIAseq Immune Repertoire TCR panel built the libraries from around 15 ng of total RNA. MiXCR was run by TCRdb on the reads, yielding one entry per CDR3 protein. The sample lists roughly 570 distinct CDR3 sequences, approximately 5.9% seen once, with 20% to 25% in the top ten. Whole-study findings and limits: Tumor reactivity was tested by peptide assays on expanded sorted subsets.

Sorting of live CD3+CD8+TCRalphabeta+ cells by PD-1 and/or TIGIT gave four subsets. The source of this sequence is a human donor with melanoma. Sequenced here: CD8+ T cells from PBMCs, sampled at baseline or after one month of anti-PD-1 therapy (not recorded which).

Written as DNA, the CDR3 is TGTGCCAGCAGCGATAGACTAGCGATAAATGAGCAGTTCTTC. It codes for CASSDRLAINEQFF. The genes are TRBV5-6 and TRBJ2-1; TRBD2 aligns across 8 bases. Per the germline V gene, CDR1 is SGHDT and CDR2 is YYEEEE. Germline trimming cut 4 bases from V and 7 bases from J; bases unmatched to any gene: 7. This CDR3 region has 14 residues. The variable domain in full, with the rest retrieved from reference TRBV5-6 and TRBJ2-1, is DAGVTQSPTHLIKTRGQQVTLRCSPKSGHDTVSWYQQALGQGPQFIFQYYEEEERQRGNFPDRFSGHQFPNYSSELNVNALLLGDSALYLCASSDRLAINEQFFGPGTRLTVL.